This T cell receptor (beta chain) was identified in a study of early T cells in non-severe SARS-CoV-2 infection. Across the whole study: From unsorted whole blood, bulk RNA was sequenced, and the chains remained unpaired.

Notes on the study in general: A preference for anti-spike CD8 responses marked VDJdb matching, which missed private and CD4 specificities.

Trimming removed 3 bases at V and 4 bases at J, with 9 bases between. CDR3 length: 13 residues. The germline V gene encodes CDR1 SGHRS and CDR2 YFSETQ. In the library, individual cDNA molecules carried attached unique molecular identifiers. TCRdb recomputed calls from the 5' RACE reads with MiXCR, one row per CDR3 protein. The sample shows about 29,000 distinct CDR3 sequences, 5% to 7% of them seen only once. This clonotype has a count of ten or more. The antigen remains unidentified. The sequenced sample was whole blood. V and J are TRBV5-1 and TRBJ2-3; a possible D gene is TRBD2 (6 bases). This TCR was recovered from an adult who was a healthcare worker with PCR-confirmed SARS-CoV-2 infection or an uninfected control (not recorded which). The CDR3 region has the DNA TGCGCCAGCAGCTCAACGGGGGCAGATACGCAGTATTTT. Encoded protein: CASSSTGADTQYF.